The 6 T cell receptor beta chains reported below all come from one sample, sequenced in a study of T cell clonality in common variable immunodeficiency. Study results and caveats: Common variable immunodeficiency TCR beta sequences reportedly had fewer deletions and N-nucleotide insertions.

Their specific antigens are unknown. Libraries were prepared by immunoSEQ multiplex PCR; TCRdb keeps only in-frame clonotypes and omits some of them. This sample comprises tens of thousands of clones, none seen once only. Sequenced input: peripheral blood mononuclear cells. The receptors originated from a human donor with common variable immunodeficiency.

Here the CDR3 reads CSASGTSGSEQYF. Partial CDR3 DNA: TGCAGTGCTAGTGGTACTAGCGGGAGCGAG. This chain connects TRBV20-1 to TRBJ2-7; 11 positions match TRBD2. Read data end 3 residues before the CDR3 end; the end is taken from the germline J gene. J lost 6 bases, V lost 3 bases, and 4 bases had no gene match. CDR1 is DFQATT, CDR2 SNEGSKA, per germline (reference sequence). The length of the CDR3 is 13 residues.

There are many counts of this clone. The read terminates 3 residues before the CDR3 end, so the remaining end is supplied by the germline J gene. V usage is TRBV7-9 and J usage is TRBJ1-2; tentative D call: TRBD1 (5 bases). Germline V CDR1 and CDR2: SEHNR, FQNEAQ (reference sequence). The CDR3 covers 14 residues. Partial CDR3 DNA: TGTGCCAGCAGCTTAGAGTTTGGTACAGGAGGC. Protein: CASSLEFGTGG. The full CDR3 sequence reads CASSLEFGTGGYTF.

This clone was seen many times. The read ends 3 residues early relative to the CDR3; the germline J gene fills the gap. The chain couples TRBV30 to TRBJ2-2; TRBD1 agrees at 7 bases. Losses at the gene ends were 5 bases for V and 4 bases for J; bases not matched to a gene: 10. CDR1 is GTSNPN and CDR2 is SVGIG in the germline V gene (reference sequence). This CDR3 comprises 15 residues. CDR3: CAWGIQGVGTGELFF. The sequenced part of the CDR3 DNA is TGTGCCTGGGGAATCCAGGGGGTAGGCACCGGGGAG.

This clone was seen many times. Read sequence stops 3 residues before the CDR3 end, and the germline J gene provides the missing end. This chain joins TRBV20-1 and TRBJ2-6; the match to TRBD1 covers 7 bases. Germline V gene lookup returns CDR1 DFQATT and CDR2 SNEGSKA (reference sequence). The CDR3 runs to 15 residues. J was trimmed by 3 bases and V by 5 bases; bases with no gene match: 7. This CDR3 reads CSARPQGIGANVLTF. The CDR3 DNA, read in part, is TGCAGTGCTCGTCCACAGGGGATTGGGGCCAACGTC.

In regard to this clone: Sequencing ends 3 residues short of the CDR3 end; the germline J gene provides the rest. This chain connects TRBV6-2 or TRBV6-3 to TRBJ2-3, with 15 nucleotides matching TRBD2. CDR3 size: 16 residues. The germline CDR1 and CDR2 sequences are MNHEY and SVGEGT. Partial CDR3 DNA: TGTGCCAGCAGCCGCGCGGGACTAGCGGGAGGTTTTGCG. It specifies CASSRAGLAGGFA. In full, the CDR3 is CASSRAGLAGGFAQYF.

The sample holds a few counts of this clone. The read terminates 3 residues before the CDR3 end, so the remaining end is supplied by the germline J gene. The chain carries TRBV7-8 and TRBJ2-1; 8 positions agree with TRBD2. In germline, CDR1 is SGHVS, CDR2 FQNEAQ. V dropped 0 bases and J dropped 0; count of bases not matched to a gene: 4. The CDR3 runs 17 residues. CDR3 sequence reads: CASSLANLAGSYNEQFF. CDR3 DNA, as far as it was read: TGTGCCAGCAGCTTAGCGAATCTAGCGGGCTCCTACAATGAG.